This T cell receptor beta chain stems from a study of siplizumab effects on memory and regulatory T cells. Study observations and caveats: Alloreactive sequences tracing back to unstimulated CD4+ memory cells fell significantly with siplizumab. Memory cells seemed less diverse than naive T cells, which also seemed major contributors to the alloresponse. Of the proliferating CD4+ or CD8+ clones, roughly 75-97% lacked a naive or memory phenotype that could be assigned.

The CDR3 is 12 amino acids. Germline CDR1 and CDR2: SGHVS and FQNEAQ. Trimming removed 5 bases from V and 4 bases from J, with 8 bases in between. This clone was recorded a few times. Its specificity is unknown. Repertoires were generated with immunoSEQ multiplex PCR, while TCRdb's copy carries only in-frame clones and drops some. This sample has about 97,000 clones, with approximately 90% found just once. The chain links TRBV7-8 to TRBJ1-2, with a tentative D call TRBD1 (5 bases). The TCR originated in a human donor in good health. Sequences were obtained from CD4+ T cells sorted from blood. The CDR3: CASSRGSYGYTF. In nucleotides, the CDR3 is TGTGCCAGCAGCCGGGGCAGCTATGGCTACACCTTC.